This is a list of T cell receptor beta chains from one sample in a study of T cell changes during pregnancy in multiple sclerosis. Sequencing was performed with immunoSEQ multiplex PCR; in TCRdb, only in-frame clones are kept and a portion is missing. The table lists about 44,000 clones, about 89% of them singletons, with about 1% in the top ten. This sample comprised CD4+ T cells from peripheral blood mononuclear cells, obtained after pregnancy. The origin of the receptors is a female donor with multiple sclerosis, enrolled in a pregnancy study. The conserved cysteine and the conserved F or W are not part of the CDR3 here. Expanded clones are given a class, and other clones once, few, many or no size at all.

clone size: once; V gene: TRBV10-1; J gene: TRBJ2-1; CDR3 protein: ASSAPAGIQF
clone size: -; V gene: TRBV5-8; J gene: TRBJ2-5; CDR3 protein: ASSLGAGQETQY
clone size: -; V gene: TRBV6-5; J gene: TRBJ2-7; CDR3 protein: ASSYSTSGPYEQY
clone size: -; V gene: TRBV5-1; J gene: TRBJ1-1; CDR3 protein: ASWGTEGTEAF
clone size: -; V gene: TRBV4-2; J gene: TRBJ2-7; CDR3 protein: ASSQAHGQDLYEQY
clone size: -; V gene: TRBV18; J gene: TRBJ1-1; CDR3 protein: ASSPRVQGANTEAF
clone size: once; V gene: TRBV5-4; J gene: TRBJ2-7; CDR3 protein: ASSLGQAGYEQY
clone size: -; V gene: TRBV4-1; J gene: TRBJ1-2; CDR3 protein: ASSQGQATNYGYT
clone size: -; V gene: TRBV5-5; J gene: TRBJ2-5; CDR3 protein: ASSLLIGTSGIQETQY
clone size: -; V gene: TRBV4-2; J gene: TRBJ1-5; CDR3 protein: ASSQDHSGRDQPQH
clone size: -; V gene: TRBV19; J gene: TRBJ2-3; CDR3 protein: ASIDRVTDTQY